The rows below give T cell receptor beta chains drawn from one sample of a study of shared clonotypes between healthy human individuals. TCRdb's table, derived via immunoSEQ multiplex PCR, lists solely in-frame clones and lacks some. The sample comprises 170,000 or so clones, 65% to 80% of which are singletons, and under 11% rests with the top ten. The sample consisted of memory CD4+ T cells sorted from blood. These receptors came from a man younger than 45 in good health. The CDR3 runs from the conserved cysteine through the conserved F or W. Fields, in order: V gene, clone size, J gene, D gene, CDR3 length, CDR3 DNA, CDR3 protein. D genes are given only for firm matches. Clone size is given for some rows only: seen once, a few or many times, or a class if the clone is expanded.

>TRBV15|NA|TRBJ2-5|NA|16
TGTGCCACCAGCAGGGGTGCCAGCCCAGGGAAAGAGACCCAGTACTTC
CATSRGASPGKETQYF
>TRBV6-4|NA|TRBJ1-1|NA|13
TGTGCCAGCAGTGACTATCCCGGGACAGAAGCTTTCTTT
CASSDYPGTEAFF
>TRBV7-2|NA|TRBJ2-5|NA|15
TGTGCCAGCAGCCCAGGGGGAGGATCGTGGAAGACCCAGTACTTC
CASSPGGGSWKTQYF
>TRBV7-4|NA|TRBJ2-3|TRBD1|12
TGTGCCAGCAGCCTCGACAGGGGGAGAGGGTATTTT
CASSLDRGRGYF
>TRBV5-1|NA|TRBJ2-1|NA|11
TGCGCCAGCAGCTTGGAGTATGAGCAGTTCTTC
CASSLEYEQFF
>TRBV7-9|NA|TRBJ2-7|NA|13
TGTGCCAGCAGCTTAGGCGTCCCGGGTCAAGGGTACTTC
CASSLGVPGQGYF
>TRBV11-3|few|TRBJ2-1|NA|12
TGTGCCAGCAGCCATTCGAGTGATGAGCAGTTCTTC
CASSHSSDEQFF
>TRBV7-8|few|TRBJ1-5|NA|14
TGTGCCAGCAGCGCCAAGGGGGGAACTCAGCCCCAGCATTTT
CASSAKGGTQPQHF
>TRBV6-1|NA|TRBJ2-3|TRBD1|15
TGTGCCAGCAGTGTGGACAGGGCTCCGGTTAATACGCAGTATTTT
CASSVDRAPVNTQYF
>TRBV18|NA|TRBJ2-1|NA|14
TGTGCCAGCTCACCCAGCCGCTCCTACAATGAGCAGTTCTTC
CASSPSRSYNEQFF